This record concerns one T cell receptor (beta chain) sequence. Trimming shortened V by 5 bases and J by 4 bases, and 11 bases separated the two germline ends. The CDR3 runs to 13 residues. Clinical history reported by participants formed the basis on which cohorts were assigned. Each recovered donor of Cohort 3 presented with two negative PCRs, clearance, or symptom resolution. These data are taken from a study of blood T cell repertoires in COVID-19. Across the study: The samples span acute and convalescent COVID-19 from the United States, Italy and Spain. The analysed material was cDNA or gDNA that came from T cells, B-cell-depleted T cells, or PBMCs.

Only in-frame clones appear in the TCRdb table, and some are missing; sequencing was by immunoSEQ multiplex PCR. This table holds under 200,000 clones, about 90% found once. This sequence originates from a woman under 30 who had recovered from COVID-19. This chain links TRBV12-3 or TRBV12-4 with TRBJ1-1, with TRBD1 as a possible D gene (5 bases). The material sequenced was PBMCs or T cells enriched from blood (not recorded which). CDR3 loop: CASSHGGGTEAFF. The CDR3, as DNA: TGTGCCAGCAGTCACGGGGGGGGCACTGAAGCTTTCTTT.